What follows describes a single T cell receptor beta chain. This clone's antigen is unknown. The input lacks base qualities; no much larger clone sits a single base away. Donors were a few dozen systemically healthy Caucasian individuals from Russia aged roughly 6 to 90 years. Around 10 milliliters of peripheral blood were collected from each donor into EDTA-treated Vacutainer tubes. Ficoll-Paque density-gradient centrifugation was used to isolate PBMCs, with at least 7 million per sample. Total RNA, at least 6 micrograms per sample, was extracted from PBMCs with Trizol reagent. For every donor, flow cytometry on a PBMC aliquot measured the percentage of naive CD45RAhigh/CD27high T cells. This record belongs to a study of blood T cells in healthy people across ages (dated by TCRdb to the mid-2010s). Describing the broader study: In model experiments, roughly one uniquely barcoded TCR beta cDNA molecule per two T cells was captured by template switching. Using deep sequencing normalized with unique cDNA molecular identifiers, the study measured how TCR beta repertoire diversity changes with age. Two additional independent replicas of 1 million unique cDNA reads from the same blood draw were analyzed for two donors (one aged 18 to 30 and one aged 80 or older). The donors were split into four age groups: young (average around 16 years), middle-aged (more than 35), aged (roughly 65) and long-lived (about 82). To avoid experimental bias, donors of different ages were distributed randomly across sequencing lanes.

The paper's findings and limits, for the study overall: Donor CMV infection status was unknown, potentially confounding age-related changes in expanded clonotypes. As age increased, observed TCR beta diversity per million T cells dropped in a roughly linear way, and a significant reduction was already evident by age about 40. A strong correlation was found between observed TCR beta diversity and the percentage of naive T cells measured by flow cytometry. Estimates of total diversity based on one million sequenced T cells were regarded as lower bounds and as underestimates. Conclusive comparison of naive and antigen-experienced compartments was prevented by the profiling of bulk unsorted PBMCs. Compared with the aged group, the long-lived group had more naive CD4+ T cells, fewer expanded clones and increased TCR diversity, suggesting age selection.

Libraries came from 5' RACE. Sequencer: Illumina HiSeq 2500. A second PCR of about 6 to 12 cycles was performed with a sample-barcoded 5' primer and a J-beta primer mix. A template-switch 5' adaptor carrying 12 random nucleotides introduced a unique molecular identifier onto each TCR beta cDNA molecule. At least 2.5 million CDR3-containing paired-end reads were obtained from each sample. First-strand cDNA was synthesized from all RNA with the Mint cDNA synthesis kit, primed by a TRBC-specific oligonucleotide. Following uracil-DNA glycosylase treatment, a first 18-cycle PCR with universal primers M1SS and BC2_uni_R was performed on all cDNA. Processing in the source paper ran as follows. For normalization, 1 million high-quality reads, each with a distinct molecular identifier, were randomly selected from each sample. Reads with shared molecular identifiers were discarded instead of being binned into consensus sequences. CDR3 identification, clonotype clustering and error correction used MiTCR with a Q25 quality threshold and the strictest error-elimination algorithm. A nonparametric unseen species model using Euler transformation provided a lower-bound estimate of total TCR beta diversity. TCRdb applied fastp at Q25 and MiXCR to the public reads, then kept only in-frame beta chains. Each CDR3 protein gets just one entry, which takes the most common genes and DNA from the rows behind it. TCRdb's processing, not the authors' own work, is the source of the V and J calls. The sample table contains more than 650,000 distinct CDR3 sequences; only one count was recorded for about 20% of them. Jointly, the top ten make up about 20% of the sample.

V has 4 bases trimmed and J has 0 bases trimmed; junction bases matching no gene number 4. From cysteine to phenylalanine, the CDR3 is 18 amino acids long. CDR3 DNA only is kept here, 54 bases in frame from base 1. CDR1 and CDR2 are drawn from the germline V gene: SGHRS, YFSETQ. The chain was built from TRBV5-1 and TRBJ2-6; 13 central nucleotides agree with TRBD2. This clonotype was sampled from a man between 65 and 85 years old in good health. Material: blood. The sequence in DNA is TGCGCCAGCAGCGGGACTAGCGGGGTGAGCTCTGGGGCCAACGTCCTGACTTTC. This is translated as CASSGTSGVSSGANVLTF.